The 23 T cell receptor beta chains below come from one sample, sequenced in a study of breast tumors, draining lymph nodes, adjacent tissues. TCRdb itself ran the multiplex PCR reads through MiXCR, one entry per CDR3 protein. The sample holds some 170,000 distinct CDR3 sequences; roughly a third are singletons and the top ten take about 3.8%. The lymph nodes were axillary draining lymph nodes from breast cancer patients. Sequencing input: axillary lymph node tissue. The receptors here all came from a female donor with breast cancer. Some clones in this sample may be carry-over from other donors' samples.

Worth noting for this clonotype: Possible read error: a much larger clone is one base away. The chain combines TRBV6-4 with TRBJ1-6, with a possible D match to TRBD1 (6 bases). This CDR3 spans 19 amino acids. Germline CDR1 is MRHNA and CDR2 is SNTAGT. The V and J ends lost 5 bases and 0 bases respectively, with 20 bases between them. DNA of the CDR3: TGTGCCAGCAGTCAAAGGGGGAGGGTGGTTAGCTCCTATAATTCACCCCTCCACTTT. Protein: CASSQRGRVVSSYNSPLHF.

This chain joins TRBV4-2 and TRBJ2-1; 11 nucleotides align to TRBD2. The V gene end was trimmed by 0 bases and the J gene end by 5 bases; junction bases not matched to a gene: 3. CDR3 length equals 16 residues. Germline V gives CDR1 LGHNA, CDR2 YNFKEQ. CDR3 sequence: CASSQEVLAGDNEQFF. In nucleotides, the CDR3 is TGTGCCAGCAGCCAAGAGGTACTAGCGGGGGACAATGAGCAGTTCTTC.

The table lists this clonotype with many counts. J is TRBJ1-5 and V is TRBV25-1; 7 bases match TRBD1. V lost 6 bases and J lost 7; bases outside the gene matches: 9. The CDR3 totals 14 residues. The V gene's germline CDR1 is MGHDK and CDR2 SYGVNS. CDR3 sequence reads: CASRKQGLGQPQHF. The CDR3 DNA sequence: TGTGCCAGCAGGAAACAGGGGCTCGGCCAGCCCCAGCATTTT. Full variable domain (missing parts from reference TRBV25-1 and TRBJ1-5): EADIYQTPRYLVIGTGKKITLECSQTMGHDKMYWYQQDPGMELHLIHYSYGVNSTEKGDLSSESTVSRIRTEHFPLTLESARPSHTSQYLCASRKQGLGQPQHFGDGTRLSIL.

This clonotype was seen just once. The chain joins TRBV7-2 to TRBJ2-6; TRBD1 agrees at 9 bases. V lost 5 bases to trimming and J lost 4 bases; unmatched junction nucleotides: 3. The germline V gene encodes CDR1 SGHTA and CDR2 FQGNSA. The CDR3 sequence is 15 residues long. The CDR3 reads CASSLDRGGANVLTF. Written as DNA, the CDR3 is TGTGCCAGCAGCCTGGACAGGGGAGGGGCCAACGTCCTGACTTTC.

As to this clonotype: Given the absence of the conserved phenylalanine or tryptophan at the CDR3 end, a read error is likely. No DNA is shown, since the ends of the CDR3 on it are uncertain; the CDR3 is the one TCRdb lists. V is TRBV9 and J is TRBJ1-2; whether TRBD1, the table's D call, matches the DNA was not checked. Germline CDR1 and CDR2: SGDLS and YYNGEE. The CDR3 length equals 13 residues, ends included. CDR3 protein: CASSLTGGVGHTS.

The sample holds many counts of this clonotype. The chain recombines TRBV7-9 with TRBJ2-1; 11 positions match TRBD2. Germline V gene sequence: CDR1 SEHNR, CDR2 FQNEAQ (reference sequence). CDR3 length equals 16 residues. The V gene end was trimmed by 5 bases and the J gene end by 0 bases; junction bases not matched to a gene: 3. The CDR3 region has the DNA TGTGCCAGCAGCCATACTAGCGGGAGCTCCTACAATGAGCAGTTCTTC. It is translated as CASSHTSGSSYNEQFF. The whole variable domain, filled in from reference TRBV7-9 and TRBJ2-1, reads DTGVSQNPRHKITKRGQNVTFRCDPISEHNRLYWYRQTLGQGPEFLTYFQNEAQLEKSRLLSDRFSAERPKGSFSTLEIQRTEQGDSAMYLCASSHTSGSSYNEQFFGPGTRLTVL.

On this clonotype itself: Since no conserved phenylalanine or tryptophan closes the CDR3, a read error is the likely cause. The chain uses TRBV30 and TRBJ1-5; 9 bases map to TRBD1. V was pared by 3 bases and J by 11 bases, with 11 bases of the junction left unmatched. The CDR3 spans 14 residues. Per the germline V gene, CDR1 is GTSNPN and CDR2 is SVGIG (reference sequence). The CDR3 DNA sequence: TGTGCCTGGAGCCGACAGGGGGTTGGGGAGACCCAGCATTGT. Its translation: CAWSRQGVGETQHC.

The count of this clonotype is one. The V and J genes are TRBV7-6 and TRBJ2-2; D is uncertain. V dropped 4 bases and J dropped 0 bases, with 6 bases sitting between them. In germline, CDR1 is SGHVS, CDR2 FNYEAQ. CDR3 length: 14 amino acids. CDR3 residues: CASSSITNTGELFF. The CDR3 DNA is TGTGCCAGCAGCTCGATCACGAACACCGGGGAGCTGTTTTTT.

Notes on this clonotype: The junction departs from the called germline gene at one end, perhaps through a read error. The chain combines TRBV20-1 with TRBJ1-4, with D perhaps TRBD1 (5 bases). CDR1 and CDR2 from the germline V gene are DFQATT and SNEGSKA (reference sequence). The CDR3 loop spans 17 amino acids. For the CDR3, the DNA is TGTAGTGCTAGAGATCGGATTGCTAGCAGGGTGGATGAAAAACTGTTTTTT. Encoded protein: CSARDRIASRVDEKLFF.

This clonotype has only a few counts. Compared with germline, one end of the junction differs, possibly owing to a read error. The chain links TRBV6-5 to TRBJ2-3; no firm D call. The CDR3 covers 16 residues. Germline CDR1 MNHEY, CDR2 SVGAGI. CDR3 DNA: TGTGCCAGCAGTCACTCTGTCCGATCTAGCACAGATACGCAGTATTTT. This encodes CASSHSVRSSTDTQYF.

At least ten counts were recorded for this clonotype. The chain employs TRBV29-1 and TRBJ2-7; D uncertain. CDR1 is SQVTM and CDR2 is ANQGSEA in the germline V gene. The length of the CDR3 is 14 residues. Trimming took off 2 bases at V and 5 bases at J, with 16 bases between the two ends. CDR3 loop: CSVERLPAGDEQYF. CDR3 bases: TGCAGCGTTGAACGGCTCCCTGCTGGCGACGAGCAGTACTTC.

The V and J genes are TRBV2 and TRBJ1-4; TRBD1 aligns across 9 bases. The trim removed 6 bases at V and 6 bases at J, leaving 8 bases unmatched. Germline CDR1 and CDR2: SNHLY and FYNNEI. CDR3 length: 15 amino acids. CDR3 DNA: TGTGCCAGCAGCCGGACAGGGGTTGAGTATGAAAAACTGTTTTTT. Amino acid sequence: CASSRTGVEYEKLFF.

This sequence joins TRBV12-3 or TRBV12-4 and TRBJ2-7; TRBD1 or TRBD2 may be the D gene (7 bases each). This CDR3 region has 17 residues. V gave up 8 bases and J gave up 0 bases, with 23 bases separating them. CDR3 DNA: TGTGCCAGCGGGGGGGGCTGGGGGACAGAGAGCTCCTACGAGCAGTACTTC. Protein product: CASGGGWGTESSYEQYF.

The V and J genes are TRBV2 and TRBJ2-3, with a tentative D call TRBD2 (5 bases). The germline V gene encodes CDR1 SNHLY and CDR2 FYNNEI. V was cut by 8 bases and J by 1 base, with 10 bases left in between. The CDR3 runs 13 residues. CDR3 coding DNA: TGTGCCAGCGAGGGATCCGGCACAGATACGCAGTATTTT. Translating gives CASEGSGTDTQYF.

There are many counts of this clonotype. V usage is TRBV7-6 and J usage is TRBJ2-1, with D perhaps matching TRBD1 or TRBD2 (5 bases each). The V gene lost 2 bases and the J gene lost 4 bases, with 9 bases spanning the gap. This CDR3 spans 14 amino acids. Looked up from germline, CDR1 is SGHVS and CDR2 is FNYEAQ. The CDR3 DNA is TGTGCCAGCAGCTTATACGGGGCGTACAATGAGCAGTTCTTC. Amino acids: CASSLYGAYNEQFF.

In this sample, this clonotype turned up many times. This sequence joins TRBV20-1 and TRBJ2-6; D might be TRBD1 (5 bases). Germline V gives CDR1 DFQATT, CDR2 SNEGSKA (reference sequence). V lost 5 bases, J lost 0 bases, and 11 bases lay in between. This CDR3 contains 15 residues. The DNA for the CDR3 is TGCAGTGCTGGTCGCAGGGCCTCTGGGGCCAACGTCCTGACTTTC. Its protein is CSAGRRASGANVLTF.

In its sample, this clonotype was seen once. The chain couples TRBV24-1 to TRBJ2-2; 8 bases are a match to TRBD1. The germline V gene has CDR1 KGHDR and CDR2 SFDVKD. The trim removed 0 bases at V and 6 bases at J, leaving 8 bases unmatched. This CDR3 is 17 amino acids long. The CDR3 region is CATSDLRDRGIAGELFF. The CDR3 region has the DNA TGTGCCACCAGTGATTTGCGCGACAGGGGAATCGCCGGGGAGCTGTTTTTT.

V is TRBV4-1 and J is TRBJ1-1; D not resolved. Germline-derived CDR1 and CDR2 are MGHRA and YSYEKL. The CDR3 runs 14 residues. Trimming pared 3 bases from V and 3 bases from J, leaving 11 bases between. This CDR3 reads CASSHLDTYTEAFF. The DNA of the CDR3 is TGCGCCAGCAGCCACCTAGACACCTACACTGAAGCTTTCTTT.

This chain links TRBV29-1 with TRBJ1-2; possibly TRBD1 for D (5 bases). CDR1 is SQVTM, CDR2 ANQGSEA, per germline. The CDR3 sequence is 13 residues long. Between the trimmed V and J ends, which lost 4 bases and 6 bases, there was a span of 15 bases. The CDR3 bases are TGCAGCGTTGTTGGGAGGCGAGGGGATGGCTACACCTTC. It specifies CSVVGRRGDGYTF.

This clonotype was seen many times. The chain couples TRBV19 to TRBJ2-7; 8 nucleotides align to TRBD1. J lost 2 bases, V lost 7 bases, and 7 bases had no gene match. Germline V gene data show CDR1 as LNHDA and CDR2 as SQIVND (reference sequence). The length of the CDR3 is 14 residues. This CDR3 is CASTERTGTYEQYF. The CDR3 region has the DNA TGTGCCAGTACCGAGAGGACAGGGACCTACGAGCAGTACTTC.

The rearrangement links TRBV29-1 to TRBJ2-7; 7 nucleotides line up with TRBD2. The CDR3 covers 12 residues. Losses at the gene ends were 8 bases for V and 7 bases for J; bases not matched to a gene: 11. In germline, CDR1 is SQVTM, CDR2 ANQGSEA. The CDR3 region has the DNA TGCAGCCCCAAAGGGACCGGGGGGGAGCAGTACTTC. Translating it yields CSPKGTGGEQYF.

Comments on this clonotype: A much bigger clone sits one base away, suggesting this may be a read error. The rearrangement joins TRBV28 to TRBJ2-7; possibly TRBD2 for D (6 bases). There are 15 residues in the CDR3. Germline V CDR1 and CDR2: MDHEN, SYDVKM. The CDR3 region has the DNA TGTGCCAGCAGACCTACTAAGGCGGGACCCTACGTGCAGTACTTC. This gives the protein CASRPTKAGPYVQYF.

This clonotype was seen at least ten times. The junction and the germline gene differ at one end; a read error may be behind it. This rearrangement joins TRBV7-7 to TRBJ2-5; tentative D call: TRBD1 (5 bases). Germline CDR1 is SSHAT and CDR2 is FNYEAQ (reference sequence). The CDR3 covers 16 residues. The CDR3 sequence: CASSLAPGRVQETQYF. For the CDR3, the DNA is TGTGCTAGCAGCTTAGCCCCAGGCAGGGTGCAAGAGACCCAGTACTTC.